Below, 6 T cell receptor beta chains from the same sample are listed, as sequenced in a study of T cell responses to AZD1222 COVID-19 vaccine. Only in-frame clones appear in the TCRdb table, and some are missing; sequencing was by immunoSEQ multiplex PCR. Counted here are roughly 120,000 clones, 88% occurring once; the ten biggest clones make up approximately 18%. The sequenced sample was peripheral blood, obtained on day 0 of MenACWY control vaccination. These receptor sequences come from an adult in good health.

The chain employs TRBV4-1 and TRBJ1-4, with a weak D call TRBD1 (5 bases). From germline, CDR1 is MGHRA and CDR2 YSYEKL. The CDR3 sequence is 11 residues long. V shed 5 bases and J shed 14 bases, with 12 bases lying between them. CDR3 DNA: TGCGCCAGCAGCTCCCGGGACGGGCTGTTTTTT. Translation gives CASSSRDGLFF.

The chain couples TRBV27 to TRBJ2-7, with a weak D call TRBD2 (6 bases). Germline CDR1 reads MNHEY; CDR2 reads SMNVEV (reference sequence). This CDR3 spans 14 amino acids. V lost 8 bases and J 0 bases, leaving 14 bases between the germline ends. Here the CDR3 DNA reads TGTGCCAGCCGGAGAGGCGGGACCTCCTACGAGCAGTACTTC. This translates into CASRRGGTSYEQYF.

This chain uses TRBV13 with TRBJ2-5; a possible D gene is TRBD2 (5 bases). Looked up from germline, CDR1 is PRHDT and CDR2 is FYEKMQ (reference sequence). Trimming took off 0 bases at V and 5 bases at J, with 13 bases between the two ends. This CDR3 is built from 15 residues. The CDR3 sequence: CASSLGTPPGETQYF. As DNA, the CDR3 is TGTGCCAGCAGCTTAGGGACGCCTCCGGGGGAGACCCAGTACTTC.

The chain is built from TRBV5-1 and TRBJ1-2; the D is unclear. V lost 5 bases and J 1 base, leaving 3 bases between the germline ends. This CDR3 has 11 residues. Germline V gene sequence: CDR1 SGHRS, CDR2 YFSETQ. CDR3 sequence reads: CASRDNYGYTF. DNA of the CDR3: TGCGCCAGCAGGGATAACTATGGCTACACCTTC.

The rearrangement uses TRBV21-1 and TRBJ2-7; TRBD2, as called in the table, went unchecked against the DNA. TRBV21-1 is annotated as a pseudogene. This CDR3 contains 19 residues. This chain's CDR3 is CASSRCSTSGRGDWYEQYF. The CDR3 DNA sequence: TGTGCCAGCAGCCGCTGCTCGACTAGCGGGAGAGGGGATTGGTACGAGCAGTACTTC.

This chain's CDR3 is CASSAEGLAGWETQYF. The CDR3 coding sequence is TGTGCCAGCAGCGCGGAGGGACTAGCGGGTTGGGAGACCCAGTACTTC. The rearrangement links TRBV5-6 to TRBJ2-5; 12 nucleotides align to TRBD2. V was pared by 4 bases and J by 5 bases, with 9 bases of the junction left unmatched. Germline V CDR1 and CDR2: SGHDT, YYEEEE. This CDR3 region has 16 residues.